The clone carrying this TCR beta chain was observed a few times. Antigen unknown. The data stem from a study of response to subunit inactivated influenza vaccine. Study-level points and caveats: The authors suggested that few new T cells are recruited per seasonal influenza vaccination.

TCRdb fed the RT-PCR reads into MiXCR, producing one record per CDR3 protein. In the table there are some 520,000 distinct CDR3 sequences, approximately 15% of which are singletons. This CDR3 spans 14 amino acids. V lost 7 bases and J 1 base, leaving 11 bases between the germline ends. Germline V gene lookup returns CDR1 WNHNN and CDR2 SYGVQD (reference sequence). The clonotype originates from a man in his fifties or sixties who received an inactivated influenza vaccine. The specimen comprised CD4+ T cells sorted from PBMCs, sampled about 24 months after vaccination. The chain combines TRBV10-1 with TRBJ2-4; possible D gene TRBD1, 6 bases. The CDR3 nucleotides are TGCGCCAGCATCAGGGGCTGGGCCAAAAACATTCAGTACTTC. Residues: CASIRGWAKNIQYF.